The 30 T cell receptor beta chains below come from one sample, sequenced in a study of graft-versus-host responses after intestinal transplantation. Assay used: immunoSEQ multiplex PCR; TCRdb lists only in-frame clones, some missing. The repertoire holds some 45,000 clones, with roughly 94% as singletons. The specimen was PBMCs, collected around 350 days after intestinal transplant. The receptor source for this set is a human patient who received an intestinal transplant, so some T cells may come from the graft donor.

The chain is built from TRBV6-5 and TRBJ1-1, with D unresolved. V lost 3 bases to trimming and J lost 3 bases, with 5 bases between them. CDR1 is MNHEY and CDR2 is SVGAGI in the germline V gene. The CDR3 is made up of 12 amino acids. CDR3 DNA: TGTGCCAGCAGTTATGGGGACACTGAAGCTTTCTTT. Amino acid sequence: CASSYGDTEAFF.

A single count supports this clone. The chain uses TRBV10-1 and TRBJ2-7, with D possibly being TRBD2 (5 bases). CDR1 and CDR2 (germline): WNHNN, SYGVQD (reference sequence). CDR3 length: 13 residues. The V gene lost 2 bases and the J gene lost 7 bases, with 12 bases spanning the gap. CDR3 in amino acids: CASSESTPGEQYF. The CDR3, as DNA: TGCGCCAGCAGTGAGAGCACACCGGGGGAGCAGTACTTC.

This chain links TRBV29-1 with TRBJ2-7; 8 bases align to TRBD1. Germline CDR1 and CDR2: SQVTM and ANQGSEA. After removal of 2 bases from V and 1 base from J, the junction contained 7 bases not matched to a gene. The CDR3 loop spans 15 amino acids. The CDR3 is CSVETPTGASYEQYF. In nucleotides, the CDR3 is TGCAGCGTTGAAACCCCGACAGGGGCGTCCTACGAGCAGTACTTC.

This clone was seen just once. V usage is TRBV12-5 and J usage is TRBJ1-1; tentative D call: TRBD1 (5 bases). This CDR3 is built from 14 residues. Germline CDR1 LGHNT, CDR2 FRNRAP. V gave up 0 bases and J gave up 0 bases, with 5 bases separating them. The CDR3 spells CASGLVQVNTEAFF. Here the CDR3 DNA reads TGTGCTAGTGGTTTGGTACAGGTGAACACTGAAGCTTTCTTT.

V and J are TRBV11-3 and TRBJ2-7; D perhaps matches TRBD2 (5 bases). Trimming pared 2 bases from V and 7 bases from J, leaving 15 bases between. The CDR3 loop spans 14 amino acids. CDR1 is SGHNT, CDR2 YENEEA, per germline. The CDR3 nucleotides are TGTGCCAGCAGCTTATGGGCAAGCGGCCGGGAGCAGTACTTC. This translates into CASSLWASGREQYF.

CDR3 coding DNA: TGTGCCAGCAGTGATCCGGGACAGGGCTACGAGCAGTACTTC. Protein sequence: CASSDPGQGYEQYF. The chain joins TRBV28 to TRBJ2-7; 9 bases agree with TRBD1. Germline CDR1 MDHEN, CDR2 SYDVKM. This CDR3 is 14 amino acids long. The ends lost 5 bases at V and 3 bases at J; junction bases unmatched: 5.

This sequence joins TRBV15 and TRBJ2-7; D is possibly TRBD2 (6 bases). Germline V gene lookup returns CDR1 LNHNV and CDR2 YYDKDF (reference sequence). V gave up 0 bases and J gave up 2 bases, with 11 bases separating them. The CDR3 is 15 residues long. The CDR3 DNA is TGTGCCACCAGCAGAGACCGGGGGACCCCCTACGAGCAGTACTTC. Its protein is CATSRDRGTPYEQYF.

This clone is a singleton in its sample. The V and J genes are TRBV7-2 and TRBJ1-5; D remains unclear. The germline V and J ends were trimmed by 3 bases and 6 bases, with 6 bases remaining between them. From germline, CDR1 is SGHTA and CDR2 FQGNSA. The length of the CDR3 is 12 residues. In DNA form, the CDR3 reads TGTGCCAGCAGCTTTTATGGTCAGCCCCAGCATTTT. Protein product: CASSFYGQPQHF.

The V call is TRBV7-9, the J call TRBJ1-4; possible D gene TRBD1, 6 bases. The CDR3 has 14 residues. Trimming removed 5 bases at V and 6 bases at J, with 13 bases between. Germline V CDR1 and CDR2: SEHNR, FQNEAQ (reference sequence). The CDR3 spells CASSPPDSDEKLFF. CDR3 bases: TGTGCCAGCAGCCCGCCGGACAGTGATGAAAAACTGTTTTTT.

This chain uses TRBV19 with TRBJ2-7; unclear D gene. V lost 4 bases to trimming and J lost 1 base, with 14 bases between them. The CDR3 is 15 amino acids. Germline loops: CDR1 LNHDA, CDR2 SQIVND (reference sequence). The CDR3 region is CASSKSGVWSYEQYF. The CDR3 bases are TGTGCCAGTAGTAAATCGGGTGTCTGGTCCTACGAGCAGTACTTC.

The chain joins TRBV7-6 to TRBJ2-5; 12 bases fit TRBD2. The CDR3 has 16 amino acids. After removal of 5 bases from V and 5 bases from J, the junction contained 9 bases not matched to a gene. Germline V lookup: CDR1 SGHVS, CDR2 FNYEAQ. The CDR3 DNA sequence: TGTGCCAGCAGCCCCGGGCTAGCGGGGGGGCGGGAGACCCAGTACTTC. Translating it yields CASSPGLAGGRETQYF.

The CDR3 here is CSAGGGSEQFF. As DNA, the CDR3 is TGCAGTGCTGGTGGCGGGAGTGAGCAGTTCTTC. This chain uses TRBV20-1 with TRBJ2-1; 7 nucleotides match TRBD2. Per germline, CDR1 DFQATT and CDR2 SNEGSKA (reference sequence). Germline trimming cut 5 bases from V and 9 bases from J; bases unmatched to any gene: 4. The CDR3 extends over 11 amino acids.

The chain recombines TRBV6-6 with TRBJ2-7, with TRBD2 matching over 7 bases. V trimming: 6 bases; J trimming: 3 bases; junction bases outside the gene matches: 8. The CDR3 has 14 residues. Germline V gene sequence: CDR1 MNHNY, CDR2 SVGAGI (reference sequence). The CDR3 loop reads CASSRLAVDYEQYF. The CDR3, as DNA: TGTGCCAGCAGCCGACTAGCAGTAGACTACGAGCAGTACTTC.

The chain employs TRBV9 and TRBJ1-2; 7 nucleotides agree with TRBD1. The CDR3 runs 17 residues. V lost 6 bases to trimming and J lost 3 bases; unmatched junction nucleotides: 17. Germline V gene sequence: CDR1 SGDLS, CDR2 YYNGEE. The CDR3 coding sequence is TGTGCCAGCACCCCGCCCCGACAGGGACGCTTCGACTATGGCTACACCTTC. It specifies CASTPPRQGRFDYGYTF.

The V call is TRBV6-5, the J call TRBJ2-3; possible D gene TRBD2, 5 bases. Germline lookup yields CDR1 MNHEY and CDR2 SVGAGI. This CDR3 is 12 amino acids long. V lost 8 bases, J lost 1 base, and 7 bases lay in between. The CDR3 protein is CASGSRTDTQYF. The CDR3 DNA follows: TGTGCCAGCGGGAGCCGCACAGATACGCAGTATTTT.

V usage is TRBV20-1 and J usage is TRBJ1-3; D ambiguous. V gave up 3 bases and J gave up 4 bases, with 4 bases separating them. The V gene's germline CDR1 is DFQATT and CDR2 SNEGSKA (reference sequence). The CDR3 is 11 residues long. The CDR3 region is CSAREGNTIYF. CDR3 nucleotide sequence: TGCAGTGCTAGGGAGGGAAACACCATATATTTT.

In its sample, this clone was seen once. The rearrangement uses TRBV6-5 and TRBJ2-7, with a weak D call TRBD2 (6 bases). The CDR3 has 13 residues. Per germline, CDR1 MNHEY and CDR2 SVGAGI. The V gene lost 4 bases and the J gene lost 3 bases, with 10 bases spanning the gap. DNA of the CDR3: TGTGCCAGCAGTTTAGGGACTCGCTACGAGCAGTACTTC. Protein sequence: CASSLGTRYEQYF.

V and J are TRBV28 and TRBJ1-2; D unclear. The CDR3 runs 12 residues. Trimming took 8 bases from V and 3 from J, leaving 10 bases between them. Germline CDR1 reads MDHEN; CDR2 reads SYDVKM. CDR3 bases: TGTGCCAGCTTCGGGTGGGACTATGGCTACACCTTC. Amino acid sequence: CASFGWDYGYTF.

V is TRBV28 and J is TRBJ2-3; no clear D. This CDR3 has 15 residues. Per the germline V gene, CDR1 is MDHEN and CDR2 is SYDVKM. V shed 2 bases and J shed 1 base, with 10 bases lying between them. As DNA, the CDR3 is TGTGCCAGCAGTTTAATGTACACGGGCACAGATACGCAGTATTTT. It encodes CASSLMYTGTDTQYF. The entire variable domain, with the rest obtained from reference TRBV28 and TRBJ2-3, is as follows: DVKVTQSSRYLVKRTGEKVFLECVQDMDHENMFWYRQDPGLGLRLIYFSYDVKMKEKGDIPEGYSVSREKKERFSLILESASTNQTSMYLCASSLMYTGTDTQYFGPGTRLTVL.

V and J are TRBV7-9 and TRBJ2-3; D ambiguous. From germline, CDR1 is SEHNR and CDR2 FQNEAQ (reference sequence). The ends were cut back, 10 bases at V and 7 bases at J, with 12 bases in the middle. There are 11 residues in the CDR3. CDR3: CATFPRYTQYF. CDR3 DNA sequence: TGTGCCACCTTCCCCCGGTATACGCAGTATTTT.

This chain connects TRBV18 to TRBJ2-5, with D unresolved. With 4 bases removed from V and 5 bases from J, the gap between germline ends came to 11 bases. CDR3 length equals 13 residues. Germline assignment: CDR1 KGHSH and CDR2 LQKENI. The CDR3 protein is CASSLSARETQYF. In DNA, the CDR3 is TGTGCCAGCTCACTGTCTGCTCGGGAGACCCAGTACTTC. The whole variable domain, filled in from reference TRBV18 and TRBJ2-5, reads NAGVMQNPRHLVRRRGQEARLRCSPMKGHSHVYWYRQLPEEGLKFMVYLQKENIIDESGMPKERFSAEFPKEGPSILRIQQVVRGDSAAYFCASSLSARETQYFGPGTRLLVL.

The chain couples TRBV18 to TRBJ1-2; D is undetermined. Germline CDR1 and CDR2: KGHSH and LQKENI. V shed 3 bases and J shed 5 bases, with 13 bases lying between them. The CDR3 is 14 amino acids. The CDR3 DNA follows: TGTGCCAGCTCACCCTATGGGCAGGAATATGGCTACACCTTC. Amino acid sequence: CASSPYGQEYGYTF.

The CDR3 DNA follows: TGTGCCAGCAGCTCCCCCGAATGGTTAGGCTCTGGAAACACCATATATTTT. This translates into CASSSPEWLGSGNTIYF. This sequence joins TRBV7-9 and TRBJ1-3; no reliable D call. V lost 4 bases to trimming and J lost 0 bases, with 16 bases between them. Germline loops: CDR1 SEHNR, CDR2 FQNEAQ (reference sequence). The CDR3 has 17 residues.

V gene TRBV6-5 combines with J gene TRBJ2-7; a possible D gene is TRBD2 (6 bases). The CDR3 totals 12 residues. Per germline, CDR1 MNHEY and CDR2 SVGAGI. V was trimmed by 5 bases and J by 4 bases, leaving 9 bases between them. Here the CDR3 DNA reads TGTGCCAGCAGTATAGCGGCTTACGAGCAGTACTTC. This translates into CASSIAAYEQYF.

The chain joins TRBV7-2 to TRBJ2-1; 10 bases agree with TRBD2. The CDR3 loop spans 15 amino acids. After removal of 1 base from V and 4 bases from J, the junction contained 1 base not matched to a gene. CDR1 and CDR2 from the germline V gene are SGHTA and FQGNSA. The CDR3 loop is CASSLVAGGYNEQFF. The CDR3, as DNA: TGTGCCAGCAGCTTAGTAGCGGGGGGTTACAATGAGCAGTTCTTC. The whole variable domain, remainder taken from reference TRBV7-2 and TRBJ2-1, is GAGVSQSPSNKVTEKGKDVELRCDPISGHTALYWYRQSLGQGLEFLIYFQGNSAPDKSGLPSDRFSAERTGGSVSTLTIQRTQQEDSAVYLCASSLVAGGYNEQFFGPGTRLTVL.

This clone was detected once. The CDR3 sequence: CAWSSGQSHSNQPQHF. DNA of the CDR3: TGTGCCTGGAGTTCGGGACAGTCTCATAGCAATCAGCCCCAGCATTTT. J is TRBJ1-5 and V is TRBV30; 7 bases match TRBD1. Looked up from germline, CDR1 is GTSNPN and CDR2 is SVGIG (reference sequence). The CDR3 consists of 16 residues. V was pared by 2 bases and J by 0 bases, with 7 bases of the junction left unmatched.

The chain employs TRBV7-2 and TRBJ2-1; 9 bases are shared with TRBD2. CDR3 length equals 15 residues. CDR1 is SGHTA and CDR2 is FQGNSA in the germline V gene. Germline trimming cut 4 bases from V and 12 bases from J; bases unmatched to any gene: 13. The CDR3 here is CASSSSGGGAEGQFF. CDR3 DNA sequence: TGTGCCAGCAGCTCCTCGGGCGGGGGGGCGGAAGGGCAGTTCTTC.

The chain uses TRBV6-5 and TRBJ2-7, with D possibly matching TRBD1 (5 bases). CDR1 and CDR2 from the germline V gene are MNHEY and SVGAGI. V was shortened by 5 bases and J by 6 bases, with 11 bases between the two germline ends. CDR3 size: 12 residues. The DNA for the CDR3 is TGTGCCAGCAGTCTCTCAGGGTCCGAGCAGTACTTC. This encodes CASSLSGSEQYF.

The chain has TRBV7-9 and TRBJ1-4; perhaps TRBD1 as D (6 bases). V dropped 4 bases and J dropped 4 bases, with 19 bases sitting between them. The CDR3 has 17 amino acids. Looked up from germline, CDR1 is SEHNR and CDR2 is FQNEAQ (reference sequence). For the CDR3, the DNA is TGTGCCAGCAGCTCAACGGAAGGGGGAAGTTTTAATGAAAAACTGTTTTTT. Its translation is CASSSTEGGSFNEKLFF.

J is TRBJ2-2 and V is TRBV6-1; D not certain. Deletions cut 7 bases from V and 1 base from J, with 4 bases between. The germline V gene encodes CDR1 MNHNS and CDR2 SASEGT. The CDR3 runs to 12 residues. CDR3 region: CASIGNTGELFF. The CDR3 region has the DNA TGTGCCAGCATTGGGAACACCGGGGAGCTGTTTTTT.